The following is a TCR beta chain sequence with its context. The antigen is unknown. The data stem from a study of shared clonotypes between healthy human individuals. Study-wide results and limits: Rarefaction exposed incomplete sorted-subset sequencing despite large depth. In several donors, around 5.5% of naive CD4 clonotypes appeared in common.

TCRdb's copy holds only in-frame clones and misses some; the assay was immunoSEQ multiplex PCR. The sample includes hundreds of thousands of clones, approximately 97% of them seen just once. V lost 1 base, J lost 3 bases, and 0 bases stayed unmatched. CDR1 is SEHNR, CDR2 FQNEAQ, per germline (reference sequence). The CDR3 contains 15 residues. This clonotype originated in a man aged 25-45 years in good health. V and J are TRBV7-9 and TRBJ2-2, with 9 positions matching TRBD2. Sequencing was done on a sample of memory CD8+ T cells sorted from blood. As to subset: CD45RO+ cells pooled with CCR7-negative TemRA cells. The CDR3 nucleotides are TGTGCCAGCAGCTTAGGGACTAGCGACACCGGGGAGCTGTTTTTT. It is translated as CASSLGTSDTGELFF.